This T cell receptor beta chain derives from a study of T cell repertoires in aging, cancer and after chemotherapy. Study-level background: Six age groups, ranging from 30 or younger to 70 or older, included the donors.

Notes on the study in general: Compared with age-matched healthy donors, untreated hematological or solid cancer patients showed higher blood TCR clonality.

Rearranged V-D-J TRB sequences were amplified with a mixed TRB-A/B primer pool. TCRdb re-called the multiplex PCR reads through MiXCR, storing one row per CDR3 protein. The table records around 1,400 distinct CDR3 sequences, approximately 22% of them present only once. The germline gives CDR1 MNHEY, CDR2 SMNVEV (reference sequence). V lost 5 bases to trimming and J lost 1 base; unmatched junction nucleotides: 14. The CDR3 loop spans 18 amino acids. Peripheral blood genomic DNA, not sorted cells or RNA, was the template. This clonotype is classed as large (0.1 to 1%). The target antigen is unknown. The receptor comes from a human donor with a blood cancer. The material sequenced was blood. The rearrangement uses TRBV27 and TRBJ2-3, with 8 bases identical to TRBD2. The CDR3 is CASSARPPGRGGTDTQYF. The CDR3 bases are TGTGCCAGCAGTGCTCGACCCCCGGGGCGGGGGGGCACAGATACGCAGTATTTT.